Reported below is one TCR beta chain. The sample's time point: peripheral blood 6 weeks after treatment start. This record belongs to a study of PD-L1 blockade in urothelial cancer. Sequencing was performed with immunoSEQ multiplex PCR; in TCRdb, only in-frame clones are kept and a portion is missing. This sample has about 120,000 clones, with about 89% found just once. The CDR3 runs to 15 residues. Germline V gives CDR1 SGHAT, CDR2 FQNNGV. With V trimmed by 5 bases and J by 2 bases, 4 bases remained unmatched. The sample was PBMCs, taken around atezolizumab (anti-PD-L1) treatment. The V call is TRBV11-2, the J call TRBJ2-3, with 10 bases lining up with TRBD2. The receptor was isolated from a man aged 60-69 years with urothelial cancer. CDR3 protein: CASSTLAGVTDTQYF. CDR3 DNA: TGTGCCAGCAGCACTCTAGCGGGGGTCACAGATACGCAGTATTTT.